The entry below gives a single T cell receptor beta chain sequence along with its context. The antigen it recognizes is unknown. Base-call qualities are not available, and no considerably larger clone is one nucleotide away. Receptors were amplified or captured by the immunoSEQ multiplex PCR assay. For most patients, high-throughput TCR-beta CDR3 sequencing of genomic DNA was performed by Adaptive Biotechnologies. As for the authors' bioinformatics: TCR sequencing data were retrieved from Adaptive's ImmunoSEQ software for 15 to 20 patients, whereas a few other patients were processed with MiXCR and VDJtools. CDR3 nucleotide sequences shared between donor and recipient were removed because their origin could not be assigned. To count as alloreactive, a clone needed at least 2-fold expansion over unstimulated cells and a minimum CFSE-low frequency of 0.002% (template counts) or 0.001% (read counts). A clone was considered mappable if detected in the sequenced pre-transplant spleen, lymph node, or MLR CFSE-low populations of the donor or recipient. The cumulative frequency of alloreactive clones was calculated as a percentage of all sequences, weighted by copy number. What TCRdb holds here is the immuneACCESS table cut down to in-frame rearrangements. Part of the clones is not present; checked against another copy, under half of the missing clones reflect an unresolved V gene, and the others are unexplained. The D gene and trimming were derived from the DNA, and the V and J assignments and clone size from that table. This sample gives 3,500 to 4,000 clones in total; around 77% of them show up just once. Of the sample, roughly 10% falls within the top ten clones.

These data come from a study of graft-versus-host responses after intestinal transplantation (dated by TCRdb to 2020 to 2022). Regarding the research as a whole: Recipients received multivisceral, liver-intestinal, or isolated intestinal transplants. Anti-thymocyte globulin induction was given to all recipients, followed by maintenance tacrolimus and steroids for around three years. After intestinal transplantation, graft-versus-host and host-versus-graft alloreactive T cell clones were followed in the graft, circulation and bone marrow using bulk TCR-beta CDR3 sequencing. Alloreactive clones were identified by sequencing pre-transplant mixed lymphocyte reaction products and comparing them with unstimulated pre-transplant donor and recipient T cells. Of the approximately 24 intestinal transplant recipients enrolled in the cohort, one of whom was a retransplant, a few patients without pretransplant specimens were excluded. Donor T cell macrochimerism was defined as a peak of at least 4% donor T cells among recipient peripheral blood mononuclear cells. Instead of going to the commercial service, samples from a few later patients were sequenced in-house on an Illumina MiSeq and processed with MiXCR.

From the cysteine up to the phenylalanine, the CDR3 has a length of 16 residues. The read is trimmed to its CDR3 DNA, 48 bases read in frame from base 1. For CDR1 and CDR2, the germline V gene lists MNHNS and SASEGT. Relative to germline, V is missing 1 base and J is missing 5 bases, with 6 bases of the junction outside any gene match. Dithiothreitol, EDTA incubations and collagenase D digestion were used to isolate intraepithelial and lamina propria lymphocytes from graft specimens. Bulk TCR-beta sequencing was performed on serial intestinal graft biopsy specimens collected as late as 600 days after transplant. Results the study describes overall, beyond this receptor: Patients with donor T cell macrochimerism had high GvH to HvG T cell clonal ratios in their allografts. Early after transplant, peak levels of circulating GvH clones were associated with declines in HvG clones. GvH clones turned up in recipient bone marrow, with some appearing earlier in ileal mucosa or blood, a pattern consistent with an intestinal mucosal origin. The conclusions were limited by the relatively low number and heterogeneity of the intestinal transplant patients.

This TCR was sampled from a human patient who received an intestinal transplant, so some T cells may come from the graft donor. This sample comprised ileum tissue, obtained 1,000 to 1,300 days after intestinal transplantation. The chain couples TRBV6-1 to TRBJ2-3; TRBD2 lines up with 10 middle nucleotides. The DNA is TGTGCCAGCAGTGAAGGAGCGGGAGGGCCGGGAGATACGCAGTATTTT. This encodes CASSEGAGGPGDTQYF.